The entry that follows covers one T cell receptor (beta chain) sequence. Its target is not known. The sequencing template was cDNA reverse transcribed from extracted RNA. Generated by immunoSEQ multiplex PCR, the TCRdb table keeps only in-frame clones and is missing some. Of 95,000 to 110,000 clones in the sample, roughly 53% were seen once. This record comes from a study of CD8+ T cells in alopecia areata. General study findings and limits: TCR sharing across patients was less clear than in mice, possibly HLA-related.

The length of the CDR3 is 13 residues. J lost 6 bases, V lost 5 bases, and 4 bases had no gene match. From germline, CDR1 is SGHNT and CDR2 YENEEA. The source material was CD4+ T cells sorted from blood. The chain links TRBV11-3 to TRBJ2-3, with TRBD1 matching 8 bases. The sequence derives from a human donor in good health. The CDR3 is CASSPRQGDTQYF. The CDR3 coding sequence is TGTGCCAGCAGCCCAAGACAGGGGGATACGCAGTATTTT.